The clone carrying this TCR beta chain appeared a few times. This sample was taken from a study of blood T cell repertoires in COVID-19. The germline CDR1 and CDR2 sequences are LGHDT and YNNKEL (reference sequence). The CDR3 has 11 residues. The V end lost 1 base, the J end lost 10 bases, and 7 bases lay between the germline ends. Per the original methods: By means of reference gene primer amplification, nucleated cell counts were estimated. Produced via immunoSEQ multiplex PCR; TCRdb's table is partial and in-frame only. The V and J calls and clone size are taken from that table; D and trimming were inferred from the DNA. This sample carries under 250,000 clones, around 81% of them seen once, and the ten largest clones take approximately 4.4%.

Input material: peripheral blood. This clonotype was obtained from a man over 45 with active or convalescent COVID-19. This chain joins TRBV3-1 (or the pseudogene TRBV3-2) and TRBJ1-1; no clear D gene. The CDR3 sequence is CASSQGRGAFF. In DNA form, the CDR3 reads TGTGCCAGCAGCCAAGGGCGAGGAGCTTTCTTT.